One T cell receptor (beta chain) is described in this entry. Its antigen remains unknown. A junction boundary mismatches the germline segment, possibly from a read error. The data originate from a study of tumor-infiltrating lymphocytes in primary liver carcinoma. Turning to the study itself: Patients included men and women of 30 to 69 years. Lesions, classed as T1-T3 N0M0, spanned roughly 4.2 to 11 cm across.

Priming with a constant-region primer yielded TCR beta cDNA from about 480 ng total RNA. Slightly modified ARM-PCR served as the procedure for the TCR beta libraries. These libraries came from three rounds of nested multiplex PCR. TCRdb recomputed calls from the multiplex PCR reads with MiXCR, one row per CDR3 protein. In the table there are fewer than 250,000 distinct CDR3 sequences, around three fifths of which are singletons. Unsorted whole blood served as the source of blood RNA, and germline DNA was extracted as well. Study-wide points: Blood had a significantly lower top-250-clone fraction than tumors did (p = 0.039).

This clonotype was sampled from a woman in her sixties or seventies with primary liver carcinoma and hepatitis B virus infection. Sequences were obtained from peripheral blood.

CDR3 DNA: TGTGCCAGCAGCTTATATCGTGGGGCGGAAGGCTACATCTTC. Translating gives CASSLYRGAEGYIF. The chain recombines TRBV11-2 with TRBJ1-2, with D perhaps TRBD1 (5 bases). Germline V gene data show CDR1 as SGHAT and CDR2 as FQNNGV. This CDR3 spans 14 amino acids.